A selection of T cell receptor beta chains follows, all from one sample in a study of early stage breast cancer tumors. Sequencing used immunoSEQ multiplex PCR; TCRdb keeps in-frame clones, though not all of them. The table includes 32,000 or so clones, approximately 72% detected once. The sequencing sample was made of blood. The source is a person aged 45 to 60 with breast cancer. CDR3s include the opening cysteine and the closing phenylalanine or tryptophan. A D gene is named only where the DNA matches it firmly. Clone size, where shown, is once, few, many, or a class for clones that have expanded.

d_gene: TRBD1
abundance: .
v_gene: TRBV18
j_gene: TRBJ1-1
CDR3nt: TGTGCCAGCTCACCTTCGACAGGGTCGGACACTGAAGCTTTCTTT
CDR3aa: CASSPSTGSDTEAFF

d_gene: .
abundance: .
v_gene: TRBV7-2
j_gene: TRBJ2-1
CDR3nt: TGTGCCAGCAGCCTCCAATCCAGTGAGCAGTTCTTC
CDR3aa: CASSLQSSEQFF

d_gene: TRBD2
abundance: .
v_gene: TRBV7-9
j_gene: TRBJ2-5
CDR3nt: TGTGCCAGCAGAGCGGGAGGAGGAGAGACCCAGTACTTC
CDR3aa: CASRAGGGETQYF

d_gene: .
abundance: .
v_gene: TRBV5-1
j_gene: TRBJ2-1
CDR3nt: TGCGCCAGCAGCGAGACTCAATCCGATGAGCAGTTCTTC
CDR3aa: CASSETQSDEQFF

d_gene: .
abundance: few
v_gene: TRBV7-3
j_gene: TRBJ1-2
CDR3nt: TGTGCCAGCAGCTTTAACCCGAACTATGGCTACACCTTC
CDR3aa: CASSFNPNYGYTF

d_gene: TRBD1
abundance: .
v_gene: TRBV6-5
j_gene: TRBJ2-3
CDR3nt: TGTGCCAGCAGTCACAGGGACAGGGCGGATACGCAGTATTTT
CDR3aa: CASSHRDRADTQYF

d_gene: .
abundance: .
v_gene: TRBV7-2
j_gene: TRBJ2-7
CDR3nt: TGTGCCAGCAGCTTAGGTCAGGTAGGGGGGCAGTACTTC
CDR3aa: CASSLGQVGGQYF

d_gene: .
abundance: few
v_gene: TRBV10-1
j_gene: TRBJ2-7
CDR3nt: TGCGCCACAGAGAAACCCTACGAGCAGTACTTC
CDR3aa: CATEKPYEQYF

d_gene: TRBD1
abundance: .
v_gene: TRBV10-3
j_gene: TRBJ1-1
CDR3nt: TGTGCCATCAGTTCGGGACAGGGAGATTATGAAGCTTTCTTT
CDR3aa: CAISSGQGDYEAFF

d_gene: .
abundance: once
v_gene: TRBV2
j_gene: TRBJ1-3
CDR3nt: TGTGCCAGCAGTGAACGCCAGACCTCTGGAAACACCATATATTTT
CDR3aa: CASSERQTSGNTIYF

d_gene: .
abundance: .
v_gene: TRBV7-2
j_gene: TRBJ2-7
CDR3nt: TGTGCCAGCAGCTTCAGTGCCGGGGCGCAAGGCTCCTACGAGCAGTACTTC
CDR3aa: CASSFSAGAQGSYEQYF

d_gene: .
abundance: .
v_gene: TRBV21-1
j_gene: TRBJ1-1
CDR3nt: TGTGCCAGCAGCATAAGTGAAAAGCTGAACACTGAAGCTTTCTTT
CDR3aa: CASSISEKLNTEAFF

d_gene: .
abundance: .
v_gene: TRBV7-9
j_gene: TRBJ2-5
CDR3nt: TGTGCCAGCAACAGGGAAGAGACCCAGTACTTC
CDR3aa: CASNREETQYF

d_gene: .
abundance: medium-sized
v_gene: TRBV7-9
j_gene: TRBJ1-1
CDR3nt: TGTGCCAGCAGCAGTCAGGGTGGGTCAGGGAGGAACACTGAAGCTTTCTTT
CDR3aa: CASSSQGGSGRNTEAFF

d_gene: TRBD1
abundance: .
v_gene: TRBV6-5
j_gene: TRBJ2-2
CDR3nt: TGTGCCAGAGGAACAGGGGCATCGAACACCGGGGAGCTGTTTTTT
CDR3aa: CARGTGASNTGELFF

d_gene: TRBD1
abundance: .
v_gene: TRBV15
j_gene: TRBJ1-1
CDR3nt: TGTGCCACCAGCAGCAAATCCGGGACAGGGGGCTCTGAAGCTTTCTTT
CDR3aa: CATSSKSGTGGSEAFF

d_gene: TRBD1
abundance: .
v_gene: TRBV10-3
j_gene: TRBJ1-2
CDR3nt: TGTGCCATCAGTGGGACAGGGGAGACCTATGGCTACACCTTC
CDR3aa: CAISGTGETYGYTF

d_gene: TRBD2
abundance: .
v_gene: TRBV18
j_gene: TRBJ2-1
CDR3nt: TGTGCCAGCTCATTAGCGGGAGGGCCCTTCCCCCATGAGCAGTTCTTC
CDR3aa: CASSLAGGPFPHEQFF

d_gene: TRBD1
abundance: .
v_gene: TRBV29-1
j_gene: TRBJ1-4
CDR3nt: TGCAGCGTTGAAAACAGGGGAGGGTTCGAAAAACTGTTTTTT
CDR3aa: CSVENRGGFEKLFF

d_gene: TRBD1
abundance: few
v_gene: TRBV30
j_gene: TRBJ1-2
CDR3nt: TGTGCCTGGAGTGGCTGGACAGGGGCTAACTATGGCTACACCTTC
CDR3aa: CAWSGWTGANYGYTF

d_gene: .
abundance: few
v_gene: TRBV6-5
j_gene: TRBJ1-1
CDR3nt: TGTGCCAGCAGTTCGAGGGTTAACACTGAAGCTTTCTTT
CDR3aa: CASSSRVNTEAFF

d_gene: .
abundance: .
v_gene: TRBV19
j_gene: TRBJ2-1
CDR3nt: TGTGCCAGCACAGGGTCTCGACACAATGAGCAGTTCTTC
CDR3aa: CASTGSRHNEQFF

d_gene: .
abundance: once
v_gene: TRBV7-9
j_gene: TRBJ2-2
CDR3nt: TGTGCCAGCACCCTATTGCCGGCCGGGGAGCTGTTTTTT
CDR3aa: CASTLLPAGELFF